This TCR beta chain is from a study of shared T cell receptors in the human thymus. CDR3 length: 14 amino acids. Trimming pared 3 bases from V and 5 bases from J, leaving 13 bases between. Germline V gene lookup returns CDR1 SEHNR and CDR2 FQNEAQ (reference sequence). The protocol was immunoSEQ multiplex PCR, while the TCRdb copy is restricted to in-frame clones and leaves out a portion. The table records hundreds of thousands of clones, approximately 85% of them present only once. This sample was shared with a second study, whose subject was human thymus T cells. That paper notes: Healthy Finnish infants having corrective surgery for congenital heart defects served as donors. The thymus was resected at corrective cardiac surgery.

Material for sequencing was thymocytes. V and J are TRBV7-9 and TRBJ1-2; D unresolved. The TCR originated in a girl under three years old with a congenital heart defect. The CDR3 reads CASSLVRERYGYTF. The CDR3 DNA follows: TGTGCCAGCAGCTTGGTCCGAGAGAGATATGGCTACACCTTC.